The present T cell receptor (beta chain) was sequenced within a study of blood T cell repertoires in COVID-19. About the research overall: From T cells, B-cell-depleted T cells, or PBMCs came the material, which was cDNA or gDNA.

The germline V gene has CDR1 LNHDA and CDR2 SQIVND (reference sequence). The CDR3 has 14 residues. V lost 3 bases, J lost 0 bases, and 6 bases lay in between. TCRdb's table, derived via immunoSEQ multiplex PCR, lists solely in-frame clones and lacks some. The table has 200,000 to 250,000 clones, about nine tenths seen once. Participants spanned ages about 18 to 90 years and resided in about 24 US areas. The origin of this receptor is a man in his thirties or forties in a cohort exposed to, infected with or recovered from COVID-19 (not recorded which). The sequencing input was PBMCs or T cells enriched from blood (not recorded which). The chain links TRBV19 to TRBJ2-1; D is unclear. The CDR3: CASSMPSSYNEQFF. The DNA for the CDR3 is TGTGCCAGTAGTATGCCTAGCTCCTACAATGAGCAGTTCTTC.